The 12 T cell receptor beta chains reported below all come from one sample, sequenced in a study of OX40 agonist ivuxolimab in advanced cancers. Method: immunoSEQ multiplex PCR; TCRdb's copy keeps in-frame clones and lacks some. The repertoire holds about 15,000 clones, with approximately 93% as singletons. The starting material was CD4+ or CD8+ T cells sorted from blood, obtained in a trial of the OX40 agonist ivuxolimab. The receptors stem from an adult with an advanced solid tumor such as melanoma, head and neck, liver or kidney cancer.

This clone came up once. The same CDR3 is also encoded by other DNA sequences in this sample. This rearrangement joins TRBV9 to TRBJ2-7; no firm D call. V was trimmed by 0 bases and J by 0 bases, leaving 7 bases between them. This CDR3 has 14 amino acids. The germline V gene encodes CDR1 SGDLS and CDR2 YYNGEE. The CDR3 DNA sequence: TGTGCCAGCAGCGTAGCTACTGGCTCCTACGAGCAGTACTTC. It codes for CASSVATGSYEQYF.

The chain recombines TRBV28 with TRBJ2-1; D is tentatively TRBD1 or TRBD2 (6 bases each). This CDR3 is 11 amino acids long. The germline V and J ends were trimmed by 3 bases and 14 bases, with 11 bases remaining between them. The germline CDR1 and CDR2 sequences are MDHEN and SYDVKM. In nucleotides, the CDR3 is TGTGCCAGCAGTTTGAGGGGGGCGGAGTTCTTC. Residues: CASSLRGAEFF.

About this clone: The same CDR3 also results from other DNA sequences found in this sample. The DNA for the CDR3 is TGCAGCGTTGTGGGACGGGGTGGTGGCTACACCTTC. This translates into CSVVGRGGGYTF. This rearrangement joins TRBV29-1 to TRBJ1-2; possible D gene TRBD1, 5 bases. The V end lost 4 bases, the J end lost 7 bases, and 13 bases lay between the germline ends. Germline V gene lookup returns CDR1 SQVTM and CDR2 ANQGSEA. CDR3 length: 12 residues.

The chain uses TRBV7-9 and TRBJ2-3; 7 bases match TRBD2. CDR3 size: 15 residues. The J segment lost 0 bases and the V segment lost 0 bases, leaving 0 bases of the junction unmatched. Germline V gene data show CDR1 as SEHNR and CDR2 as FQNEAQ (reference sequence). The CDR3 sequence is CASSLAGGSTDTQYF. CDR3 sequence (DNA): TGTGCCAGCAGCTTAGCGGGAGGGAGCACAGATACGCAGTATTTT.

J is TRBJ2-2 and V is TRBV28, with D perhaps matching TRBD1 (5 bases). This CDR3 comprises 15 residues. Germline V gives CDR1 MDHEN, CDR2 SYDVKM. The V gene lost 1 base and the J gene lost 7 bases, with 13 bases spanning the gap. The CDR3 DNA is TGTGCCAGCAGTTTATCGGCAGGGTTGCACGGGGAGCTGTTTTTT. Encoded protein: CASSLSAGLHGELFF.

V gene TRBV5-4 combines with J gene TRBJ1-4; no clear D gene. The CDR3 sequence is 11 residues long. V lost 4 bases, J lost 5 bases, and 3 bases lay in between. Germline values: CDR1 SGHNT, CDR2 YYREEE (reference sequence). The CDR3: CASSQNEKLFF. In DNA form, the CDR3 reads TGTGCCAGCAGCCAGAATGAAAAACTGTTTTTT.

The chain couples TRBV28 to TRBJ1-1, with TRBD1 as a possible D gene (5 bases). This CDR3 is 13 amino acids long. V shed 6 bases and J shed 5 bases, with 13 bases lying between them. Germline loops: CDR1 MDHEN, CDR2 SYDVKM. CDR3 sequence: CASSPGHRTEAFF. CDR3 in DNA: TGTGCCAGCAGCCCCGGACATCGGACTGAAGCTTTCTTT.

The V call is TRBV14, the J call TRBJ1-2; D call uncertain. This CDR3 has 15 residues. Germline lookup yields CDR1 SGHDN and CDR2 FVKESK. The ends were cut back, 0 bases at V and 3 bases at J, with 11 bases in the middle. CDR3 coding DNA: TGTGCCAGCAGCCAAGAAAACGGAGTGGACTATGGCTACACCTTC. Its protein is CASSQENGVDYGYTF.

The chain couples TRBV19 to TRBJ2-3; 11 nucleotides agree with TRBD2. Unmatched junction bases numbered 9, after V lost 5 bases and J lost 2 bases. From germline, CDR1 is LNHDA and CDR2 SQIVND (reference sequence). The CDR3 totals 17 residues. CDR3 bases: TGTGCCAGTAGTCGGGACATAGCGGGAGGGAACACAGATACGCAGTATTTT. Encoded protein: CASSRDIAGGNTDTQYF.

The chain couples TRBV2 to TRBJ2-1, with D maybe TRBD1 (6 bases). This CDR3 contains 17 residues. The germline V gene has CDR1 SNHLY and CDR2 FYNNEI. Trimming pared 6 bases from V and 3 bases from J, leaving 21 bases between. CDR3 nucleotide sequence: TGTGCCAGCAGCTCATCCCGGACAGAGTCTAACTACAATGAGCAGTTCTTC. This gives the protein CASSSSRTESNYNEQFF.

The chain employs TRBV19 and TRBJ1-3; D call uncertain. The CDR3 is made up of 14 amino acids. Germline CDR1 reads LNHDA; CDR2 reads SQIVND (reference sequence). The ends were cut back, 5 bases at V and 3 bases at J, with 11 bases in the middle. The CDR3 coding sequence is TGTGCCAGTAGTTTCTTCGACATTGGAAACACCATATATTTT. Its protein is CASSFFDIGNTIYF.

This clone has a single count. The CDR3 bases are TGCGCCAGCAGTCACACCAGGGATTCCGCTACCCACGAGCAGTACTTC. Protein sequence: CASSHTRDSATHEQYF. The chain uses TRBV5-1 and TRBJ2-7; D is perhaps TRBD1 (5 bases). V was shortened by 5 bases and J by 5 bases, with 23 bases between the two germline ends. The germline CDR1 and CDR2 sequences are SGHRS and YFSETQ. The CDR3 has 16 residues.